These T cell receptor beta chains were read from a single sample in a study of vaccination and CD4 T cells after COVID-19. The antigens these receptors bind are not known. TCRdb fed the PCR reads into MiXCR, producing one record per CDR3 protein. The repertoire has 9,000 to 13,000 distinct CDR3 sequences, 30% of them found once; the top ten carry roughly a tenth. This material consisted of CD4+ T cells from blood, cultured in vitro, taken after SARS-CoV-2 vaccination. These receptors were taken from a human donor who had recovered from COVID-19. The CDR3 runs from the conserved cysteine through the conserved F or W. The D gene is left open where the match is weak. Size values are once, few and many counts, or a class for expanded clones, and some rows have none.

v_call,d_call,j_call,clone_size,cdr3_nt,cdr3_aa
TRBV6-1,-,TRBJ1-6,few,TGTGCCAGCAGACCGCCGAGCTCCTATAATTCACCCCTCCACTTT,CASRPPSSYNSPLHF
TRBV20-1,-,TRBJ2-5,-,TGCAGTACCAAAACGGCGGGAAACCAAGAGACCCAGTACTTC,CSTKTAGNQETQYF
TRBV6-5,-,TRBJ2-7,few,TGTGCCAGCAGTTCTGACAGGAGTTCCTACGAGCAGTACTTC,CASSSDRSSYEQYF
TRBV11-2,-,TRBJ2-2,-,TGTGCCAGCAGCTTAAAGTCCCCAACCGGGGAGCTGTTTTTT,CASSLKSPTGELFF
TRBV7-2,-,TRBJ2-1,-,TGTGCCAGCAGCTTAGGGACTACCAAACCCTACAATGAGCAGTTCTTC,CASSLGTTKPYNEQFF
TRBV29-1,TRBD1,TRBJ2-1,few,TGCAGCGTTGCCCCCCCCACAGGGGTCAATGAGCAGTTCTTC,CSVAPPTGVNEQFF
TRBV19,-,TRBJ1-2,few,TGTGCCAGTAAACGGAACTATGGCTACACCTTC,CASKRNYGYTF
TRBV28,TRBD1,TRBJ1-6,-,TGTGCCAGCAGTACTCCCTCGAGGACAGGGTTTTATAATTCACCCCTCCACTTT,CASSTPSRTGFYNSPLHF
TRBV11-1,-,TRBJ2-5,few,TGTGCCAGCAGCTTAGCGTCCGTTCGGGAGACCCAGTACTTC,CASSLASVRETQYF
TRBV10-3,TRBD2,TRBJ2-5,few,TGTGCCTCCGGGACTAGCCAGCAAGAGACCCAGTACTTC,CASGTSQQETQYF
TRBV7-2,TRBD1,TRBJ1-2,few,TGTGCCAGCAGCTTAACAGGGGTAATCTATGGCTACACCTTC,CASSLTGVIYGYTF
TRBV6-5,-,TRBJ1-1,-,TGTGCCAGCAGTTACCTGGGCTACACTGAAGCTTTCTTT,CASSYLGYTEAFF
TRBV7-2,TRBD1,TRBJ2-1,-,TGTGCCAGCAGCGTAAAGATCCCCGGGACAGGGGACTACAATGAGCAGTTCTTC,CASSVKIPGTGDYNEQFF
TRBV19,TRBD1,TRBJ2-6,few,TGTGCCAGTAGGCAGCGACCGGGACAGGGGACCCTCTCTGGGGCCAACGTCCTGACTTTC,CASRQRPGQGTLSGANVLTF
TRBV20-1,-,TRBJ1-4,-,TGCAGTGCTGCGGGGGGCCCAACTAATGAAAAACTGTTTTTT,CSAAGGPTNEKLFF
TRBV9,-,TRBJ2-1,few,TGTGCCAGCAGCCTCGGACAGCCGACCTACAATGAGCAGTTCTTC,CASSLGQPTYNEQFF
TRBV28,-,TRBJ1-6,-,TGTGCCAGCAGTTTGCAGTTACCTAATTCACCCCTCCACTTT,CASSLQLPNSPLHF
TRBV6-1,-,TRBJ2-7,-,TGTGCCAGCAGTCCTTACTACGAGCAGTACTTC,CASSPYYEQYF
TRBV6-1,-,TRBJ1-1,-,TGTGCCAGCAGTCCGCTGGGTTGGGACATGAACACTGAAGCTTTCTTT,CASSPLGWDMNTEAFF
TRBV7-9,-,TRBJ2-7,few,TGTGCCAGCAGCTTAGTAGGACTCGACGAGCAGTACTTC,CASSLVGLDEQYF
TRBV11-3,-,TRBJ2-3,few,TGTGCCAGCAGCTCCAGGGGGCGGGAGGCCACAGATACGCAGTATTTT,CASSSRGREATDTQYF
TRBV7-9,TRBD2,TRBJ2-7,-,TGTGCCAGCAGACATAGCGGGAGCGGAGGCGAGCAGTACTTC,CASRHSGSGGEQYF
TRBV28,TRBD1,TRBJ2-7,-,TGTGCCAGCAGTCCAGGGACAGCAAGTGGCGAGCAGTACTTC,CASSPGTASGEQYF
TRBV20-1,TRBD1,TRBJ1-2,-,TGCAGTGCTAGAGATTCCAGGACAGGAAACTATGGCTACACCTTC,CSARDSRTGNYGYTF
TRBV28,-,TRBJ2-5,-,TGTGCCAGCAGTTTTTTGAACCTCCAAGACCTCAGCGGAGAAGTTCAAGAGACCCAGTACTTC,CASSFLNLQDLSGEVQETQYF
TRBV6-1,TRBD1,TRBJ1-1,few,TGTGCCAGCAGCCCGGACAGGGTAGGCACTGAAGCTTTCTTT,CASSPDRVGTEAFF
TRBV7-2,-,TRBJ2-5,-,TGTGCCAGCAGCTTAGGGGGGAAGGGGCAAGAGACCCAGTACTTC,CASSLGGKGQETQYF